This TCR beta chain was documented in a study of cytomegalovirus exposure and HLA in healthy donors. Study-level background: There were 100 million to 120 million unique TCR beta sequences, drawn from approximately 180 million T cells, in an earlier analysis.

Vbeta (60) and Jbeta (13) primers were used in the PCR. Generated by immunoSEQ multiplex PCR, the TCRdb table keeps only in-frame clones and is missing some. Of about 160,000 clones in the sample, more than 70% were seen once. Germline-derived CDR1 and CDR2 are LNHDA and SQIVND (reference sequence). The CDR3 has 13 residues. V lost 5 bases and J 11 bases, leaving 18 bases between the germline ends. Remarks on this clone: Its cognate antigen is unknown.

Notes on the study in general: According to an earlier analysis, most TCR beta V segments yielded productive rearrangements about 90% or about 30% of the time. Rare sequences made up most TCRs, while some public TCRs were found in many donors. Researchers reported from a later analysis that most CMV-associated TCR beta chains appeared HLA-restricted.

The chain carries TRBV19 and TRBJ2-5, with D possibly matching TRBD2 (6 bases). The sequencing sample was made of PBMCs. The TCR sequence derives from a male donor in good health and CMV-seropositive. The DNA of the CDR3 is TGTGCCAGTAGTTTGTACTTCCTACGGGAGCAGTACTTC. This translates into CASSLYFLREQYF.